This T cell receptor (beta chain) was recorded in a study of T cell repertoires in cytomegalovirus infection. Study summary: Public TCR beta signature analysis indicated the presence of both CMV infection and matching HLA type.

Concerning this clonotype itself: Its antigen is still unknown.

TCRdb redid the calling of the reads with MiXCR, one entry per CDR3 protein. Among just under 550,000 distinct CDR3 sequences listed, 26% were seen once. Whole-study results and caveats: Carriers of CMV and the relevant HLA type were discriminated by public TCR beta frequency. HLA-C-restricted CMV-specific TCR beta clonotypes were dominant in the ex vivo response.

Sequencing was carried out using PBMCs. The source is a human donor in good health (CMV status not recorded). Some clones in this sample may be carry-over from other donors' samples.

The chain's CDR3 is CASSVRDRGLLNTEAFF. The CDR3 nucleotides are TGTGCCAGCAGCGTCCGGGACAGGGGACTCCTAAACACTGAAGCTTTCTTT. The chain combines TRBV11-3 with TRBJ1-1; TRBD1 agrees at 10 bases. V was pared by 5 bases and J by 2 bases, with 11 bases of the junction left unmatched. This CDR3 has 17 residues. Germline values: CDR1 SGHNT, CDR2 YENEEA.